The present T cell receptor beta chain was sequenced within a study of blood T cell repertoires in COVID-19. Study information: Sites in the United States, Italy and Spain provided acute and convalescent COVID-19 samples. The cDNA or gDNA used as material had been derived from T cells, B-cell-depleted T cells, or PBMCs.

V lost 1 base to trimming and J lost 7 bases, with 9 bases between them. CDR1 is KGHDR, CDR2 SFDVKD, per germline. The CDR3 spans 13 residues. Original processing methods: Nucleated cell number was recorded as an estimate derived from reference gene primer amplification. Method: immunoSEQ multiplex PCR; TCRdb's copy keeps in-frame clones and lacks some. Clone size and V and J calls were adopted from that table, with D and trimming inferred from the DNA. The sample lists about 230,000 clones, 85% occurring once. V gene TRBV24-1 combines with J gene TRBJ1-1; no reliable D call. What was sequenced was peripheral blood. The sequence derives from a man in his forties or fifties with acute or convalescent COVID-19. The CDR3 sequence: CATSDFRGFEAFF. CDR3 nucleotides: TGTGCCACCAGTGATTTTCGGGGATTTGAAGCTTTCTTT.